This TCR beta chain was identified during a study of shared T cell receptors in the human thymus. The CDR3 length is 17 residues. Per germline, CDR1 MGHDK and CDR2 SYGVNS. Trimming pared 7 bases from V and 0 bases from J, leaving 21 bases between. Only in-frame clones appear in the TCRdb table, and some are missing; sequencing was by immunoSEQ multiplex PCR. This sample has roughly 660,000 clones, with roughly 90% found just once. The same data also went into a second study, on human thymus T cells. That work states: Corrective surgery for congenital heart defects was being performed on the healthy Finnish infants who served as donors. The thymus was resected at corrective cardiac surgery. Seemingly biased V and J gene usage marked thymic and blood repertoires. Related research found strongly overlapping thymic repertoires in unrelated individuals.

The sequence was collected from a boy under two years old with a congenital heart defect. Sequenced material: thymocytes. The rearrangement uses TRBV25-1 and TRBJ2-5; D might be TRBD2 (6 bases). The chain's CDR3 is CASKSKRTAGYQETQYF. CDR3 bases: TGTGCCAGCAAGTCGAAGAGGACGGCGGGGTACCAAGAGACCCAGTACTTC.